The sequence of this TCR beta chain was determined in a study of cytomegalovirus exposure and HLA in healthy donors. Germline V gene lookup returns CDR1 SEHNR and CDR2 FQNEAQ (reference sequence). The ends lost 4 bases at V and 8 bases at J; junction bases unmatched: 16. This CDR3 has 16 residues. This PCR relied on a set of 60 Vbeta primers and 13 Jbeta primers. Method: immunoSEQ multiplex PCR; TCRdb's copy keeps in-frame clones and lacks some. The repertoire holds fewer than 200,000 clones, about 77% seen once, with 2.9% in the top ten. Concerning this clone: Its antigen is still unknown.

Study-wide results and caveats: Sequencing likely produced, as an artifact, a cluster of highly shared sequence variants.

The receptor comes from a female donor in good health and CMV-seronegative. Sequenced input: PBMCs. The chain couples TRBV7-9 to TRBJ1-2; TRBD1 aligns across 7 bases. CDR3 sequence reads: CASSSSPPQGLAGYTF. The CDR3 bases are TGTGCCAGCAGCTCCTCCCCCCCACAGGGGCTGGCGGGCTACACCTTC.